This is a list of T cell receptor beta chains from one sample in a study of blood T cell repertoires in COVID-19. TCRdb keeps only in-frame clones here, not all; method: immunoSEQ multiplex PCR. In the table there are over 110,000 clones, more than 70% of which are singletons. Sequencing was performed on PBMCs or T cells enriched from blood (not recorded which). The receptors here all came from a man aged 35-49 years with acute COVID-19. Both conserved end residues are part of each CDR3. The order of the fields is V gene, CDR3 length, CDR3 protein.

>TRBV21-1|16
CASSKAILAGTYEQYF
>TRBV7-2|14
CASSTRGRDTEAFF
>TRBV21-1|14
CASSKMRGGYEQYF
>TRBV7-6|22
CAGSSFPTSLTRVTAFNTEAFF
>TRBV2|16
CASKLAGGDFSYEQYF
>TRBV6-5|15
CASSYHDRGNTEAFF
>TRBV11-2|13
CASSRSDYTEQFF
>TRBV2|13
CASLSSGANVLTF
>TRBV29-1|11
CSVPGQGQAFF
>TRBV12-3/TRBV12-4|13
CASRGGAEGKLFF
>TRBV6-2/TRBV6-3|19
CASSYSIRQGNLGNQPQHF
>TRBV10-2|16
CASSESGGGSYNEQFF
>TRBV19|12
CAIRTGSFGYTF
>TRBV28|12
CATRLADNEQFF
>TRBV7-8|12
CASSPLGTEAFF
>TRBV12-5|17
CASGLVPGAGDTGELFF
>TRBV4-3|13
CASSKGQGYEQYF
>TRBV3-1/TRBV3-2|13
CASSQHRVEKLFF
>TRBV2|14
CASSGGRGDQPQHF
>TRBV7-9|14
CASSLGVRQETQYF
>TRBV19|15
CASSIGGSHINIQYF
>TRBV5-1|17
CASSPGLGGLSSYEQYF
>TRBV14|13
CASSPGILDTQYF
>TRBV9|17
CASSPPGGSGSYNEQFF
>TRBV7-8|16
CASSLEGVGTNYGYTF
>TRBV7-2|15
CASSLATGHGNTIYF
>TRBV2|14
CASTLADSYNEQFF
>TRBV7-9|12
CASSRTGYEQYF
>TRBV28|15
CASSLGHRGLSPLHF
>TRBV15|17
CATSRDRGQGIGNTIYF
>TRBV5-1|15
CASSLTSGSSYEQYF
>TRBV5-1|16
CASSLSGTGGTDTQYF
>TRBV7-9|15
CASSFPLEVQETQYF
>TRBV4-1|17
CASSQESAGYDQETQYF
>TRBV5-5|17
CASSLEGQGLFGTEAFF
>TRBV12-3/TRBV12-4|13
CASSFWTGNGYTF
>TRBV5-5|17
CASRPGTASHYNSPLHF
>TRBV9|17
CASSVDPPGGPTDTQYF
>TRBV7-2|15
CASSLAPGSGNTIYF
>TRBV7-2|14
CASSYRGTAYEQYF
>TRBV9|15
CASSPYPGGNQPQHF
>TRBV15|15
CATSRGAGGNNEQFF
>TRBV2|16
CASSETGGSYNSPLHF
>TRBV7-9|16
CASIKDVAVSTDTQYF
>TRBV19|12
CASSPRDSEAFF
>TRBV19|13
CASSKLNNSPLHF
>TRBV12-5|16
CASGSGDGFNTGELFF
>TRBV2|12
CASSEGARELFF
>TRBV5-1|13
CASSLSSGNEQFF
>TRBV14|13
CASSQRYYNEQFF
>TRBV7-2|12
CASSLALGGYTF
>TRBV6-5|13
CASSYSRGYGYTF
>TRBV19|16
CASSALDPPRADTQYF
>TRBV11-2|15
CASSGTSGSSYEQYF
>TRBV30|11
CAWGRTGELFF
>TRBV6-5|14
CASSVRQGTDTQYF
>TRBV7-6|16
CASSLAPGLASYEQYF
>TRBV29-1|13
CSVDRGLNTEAFF
>TRBV7-9|17
CATLKGVAGGFQETQYF